Each of the 27 T cell receptor beta chains below was sequenced from the same sample in a study of a mutant IDH1 vaccine in newly diagnosed glioma. Sequencing was performed with immunoSEQ multiplex PCR; in TCRdb, only in-frame clones are kept and a portion is missing. The sample records about 27,000 clones, 60% to 80% being singletons. Time point meaning: week 5, during vaccination. What each vaccine dose contained was 300 ug of mutant IDH1 20-mer peptide, accompanied by topical imiquimod. The antigens of these receptors remain unknown. Sequences were derived from PBMCs, sampled from a glioma patient whose treatment included an IDH1 peptide vaccine. These receptors originate from a man in his forties with glioma.

This clone occurred a few times. The genes are TRBV7-2 and TRBJ1-4; D is ambiguous. The CDR3 has 12 amino acids. Germline loops: CDR1 SGHTA, CDR2 FQGNSA. Trimming took off 2 bases at V and 8 bases at J, with 6 bases between the two ends. The CDR3, as DNA: TGTGCCAGCAGCTTAAGCGGAGAAAAACTGTTTTTT. It encodes CASSLSGEKLFF.

The chain combines TRBV6-6 with TRBJ1-3; D ambiguous. CDR1 is MNHNY, CDR2 SVGAGI, per germline (reference sequence). This CDR3 spans 12 amino acids. V dropped 6 bases and J dropped 4 bases, with 7 bases sitting between them. The CDR3 sequence is CASSLYGNTIYF. For the CDR3, the DNA is TGTGCCAGCAGCCTCTACGGAAACACCATATATTTT.

The chain employs TRBV9 and TRBJ1-5; the D gene is possibly TRBD1 (6 bases). The CDR3 covers 15 residues. The germline V gene encodes CDR1 SGDLS and CDR2 YYNGEE. The germline V and J ends were trimmed by 4 bases and 2 bases, with 13 bases remaining between them. The CDR3: CASSLGGAGNQPQHF. The CDR3 coding sequence is TGTGCCAGCAGCTTAGGGGGGGCAGGCAATCAGCCCCAGCATTTT.

This clone occurred once. The chain couples TRBV6-1 to TRBJ1-1, with 7 nucleotides matching TRBD1. CDR1 is MNHNS and CDR2 is SASEGT in the germline V gene. V lost 6 bases, J lost 7 bases, and 5 bases stayed unmatched. This CDR3 region has 12 residues. The CDR3: CASSQTGSEAFF. CDR3 DNA: TGTGCCAGCAGCCAGACAGGGAGTGAAGCTTTCTTT.

This rearrangement joins TRBV12-5 to TRBJ2-3; no firm D call. CDR3 length: 11 amino acids. The germline V gene has CDR1 LGHNT and CDR2 FRNRAP. Trimming took off 6 bases at V and 2 bases at J, with 3 bases between the two ends. The CDR3 DNA reads as TGTGCTAGTGGCCACACAGATACGCAGTATTTT. It translates to CASGHTDTQYF.

J is TRBJ2-1 and V is TRBV5-6; a possible D gene is TRBD2 (5 bases). Trimming pared 4 bases from V and 4 bases from J, leaving 15 bases between. The CDR3 spans 15 residues. In germline, CDR1 is SGHDT, CDR2 YYEEEE. The DNA for the CDR3 is TGTGCCAGCAGCCCCGGACTCGCCGGTTACAATGAGCAGTTCTTC. Encoded protein: CASSPGLAGYNEQFF.

This sequence joins TRBV6-5 and TRBJ1-4, with 9 bases identical to TRBD1. The CDR3 sequence is 15 residues long. The junction had 8 bases not matched to a gene; V was cut back by 2 bases and J by 10 bases. Germline CDR1 is MNHEY and CDR2 is SVGAGI. The CDR3 region has the DNA TGTGCCAGCAGTTACGTCGGGACAGGGTCGGGAAAACTGTTTTTT. Translation gives CASSYVGTGSGKLFF.

The chain combines TRBV11-3 with TRBJ1-1; no firm D call. The CDR3 has 15 amino acids. V lost 1 base to trimming and J lost 3 bases, with 12 bases between them. Germline V gene lookup returns CDR1 SGHNT and CDR2 YENEEA. The CDR3 region is CASSLGARADTEAFF. The CDR3 region has the DNA TGTGCCAGCAGCTTAGGGGCCCGCGCGGACACTGAAGCTTTCTTT.

This sequence joins TRBV27 and TRBJ2-1; 9 bases match TRBD2. CDR1 and CDR2 from the germline V gene are MNHEY and SMNVEV (reference sequence). Unmatched junction bases numbered 8, after V lost 5 bases and J lost 3 bases. The CDR3 consists of 16 residues. CDR3 region: CASSPSSREGYNEQFF. The DNA of the CDR3 is TGTGCCAGCAGTCCCTCCTCGCGGGAGGGCTACAATGAGCAGTTCTTC.

The rearrangement uses TRBV19 and TRBJ2-2, with 8 bases matching TRBD1. After removal of 5 bases from V and 0 bases from J, the junction contained 5 bases not matched to a gene. The CDR3 totals 16 residues. Germline V gene sequence: CDR1 LNHDA, CDR2 SQIVND (reference sequence). This CDR3 is CASSPSGQANTGELFF. For the CDR3, the DNA is TGTGCCAGTAGTCCCTCGGGACAGGCGAACACCGGGGAGCTGTTTTTT.

CDR3 in DNA: TGTGCCAGCAGCTTAGATATAGCAAGAGGGTTCCGAGAGACCCAGTACTTC. Translating it yields CASSLDIARGFRETQYF. The V call is TRBV7-9, the J call TRBJ2-5; D perhaps matches TRBD2 (5 bases). Germline assignment: CDR1 SEHNR and CDR2 FQNEAQ (reference sequence). CDR3 length: 17 residues. Trimming shortened V by 1 base and J by 4 bases, and 19 bases separated the two germline ends.

This CDR3 is CASSFLGLAGDVAKNIQYF. Here the CDR3 DNA reads TGCGCCAGCAGCTTCCTGGGACTAGCGGGGGATGTAGCCAAAAACATTCAGTACTTC. V is TRBV5-1 and J is TRBJ2-4, with 14 bases aligning to TRBD2. Trimming at V came to 2 bases and at J to 0 bases, leaving 7 bases not matched to a gene. CDR1 is SGHRS and CDR2 is YFSETQ in the germline V gene. This CDR3 is 19 amino acids long.

The CDR3 sequence is CASRVERSTGELFF. CDR3 nucleotide sequence: TGCGCCAGCAGGGTCGAACGGAGCACCGGGGAGCTGTTTTTT. V usage is TRBV10-1 and J usage is TRBJ2-2; D unresolved. This CDR3 spans 14 amino acids. Germline lookup yields CDR1 WNHNN and CDR2 SYGVQD (reference sequence). With 6 bases removed from V and 4 bases from J, the gap between germline ends came to 12 bases.

V is TRBV19 and J is TRBJ2-3; 7 nucleotides agree with TRBD1. The CDR3 is made up of 18 amino acids. Trimming at V came to 3 bases and at J to 1 base, leaving 13 bases not matched to a gene. In germline, CDR1 is LNHDA, CDR2 SQIVND (reference sequence). The CDR3: CASSIGDRVGGGTDTQYF. In DNA form, the CDR3 reads TGTGCCAGTAGTATCGGAGACAGGGTTGGAGGAGGCACAGATACGCAGTATTTT.

The chain couples TRBV4-1 to TRBJ1-1; possible D gene TRBD1, 5 bases. Germline values: CDR1 MGHRA, CDR2 YSYEKL. CDR3 length equals 11 residues. The ends were cut back, 4 bases at V and 11 bases at J, with 11 bases in the middle. In nucleotides, the CDR3 is TGCGCCAGCAGCCGAGGGGTGGGGGCTTTCTTT. This gives the protein CASSRGVGAFF.

This clone was recorded only once. The chain has TRBV5-3 and TRBJ1-5; 7 bases line up with TRBD1. TRBV5-3 is annotated as an ORF whose role is uncertain. V was pared by 3 bases and J by 0 bases, with 15 bases of the junction left unmatched. The CDR3 totals 19 residues. The CDR3 DNA sequence: TGTGCCAGAAGCTATACTCCGGGACAGAGATTTTATAGCAATCAGCCCCAGCATTTT. Protein sequence: CARSYTPGQRFYSNQPQHF.

The chain has TRBV6-5 and TRBJ1-4, with D tentatively TRBD1 (5 bases). Germline lookup yields CDR1 MNHEY and CDR2 SVGAGI. Between the trimmed V and J ends, which lost 5 bases and 4 bases, there was a span of 11 bases. This CDR3 has 14 residues. The CDR3 nucleotides are TGTGCCAGCAGTACGGGGGGGATTAATGAAAAACTGTTTTTT. Translation: CASSTGGINEKLFF.

The chain recombines TRBV21-1 with TRBJ2-1; the D segment call TRBD1 is taken from the table without a DNA check. TRBV21-1 is an annotated pseudogene. This CDR3 region has 14 residues. The CDR3 DNA sequence: TGTGCCAGCACCTCGACAGGTTCCTACAATGAGCAGTTCTTC. Amino acids: CASTSTGSYNEQFF.

The genes are TRBV4-2 and TRBJ1-4; 7 positions match TRBD1. The CDR3 spans 17 residues. After removal of 3 bases from V and 7 bases from J, the junction contained 14 bases not matched to a gene. Germline CDR1 LGHNA, CDR2 YNFKEQ. The CDR3 DNA follows: TGTGCCAGCAGCCAGCAGAAGGGGGCGCGGGGGGGTGAAAAACTGTTTTTT. Its translation is CASSQQKGARGGEKLFF.

This clone came up once. The V call is TRBV4-2, the J call TRBJ2-1, with D perhaps given as TRBD1 or TRBD2 (6 bases each). Germline V gene sequence: CDR1 LGHNA, CDR2 YNFKEQ. Trimming removed 0 bases at V and 4 bases at J, with 31 bases between. CDR3 length: 22 residues. CDR3 nucleotides: TGTGCCAGCAGCCAAGATACCATGACTAGGGGGAGGTCCTCGCTTATTTACAATGAGCAGTTCTTC. Translation gives CASSQDTMTRGRSSLIYNEQFF.

The chain joins TRBV5-1 to TRBJ2-5; unclear D gene. V lost 4 bases to trimming and J lost 2 bases, with 3 bases between them. Per the germline V gene, CDR1 is SGHRS and CDR2 is YFSETQ. This CDR3 is built from 11 residues. CDR3 coding DNA: TGCGCCAGCAGCGCACAAGAGACCCAGTACTTC. Translating gives CASSAQETQYF.

This clone has a single count. This chain uses TRBV19 with TRBJ2-7; the D gene is possibly TRBD2 (7 bases). V was pared by 5 bases and J by 4 bases, with 18 bases between. This CDR3 has 15 residues. Germline-derived CDR1 and CDR2 are LNHDA and SQIVND (reference sequence). CDR3 in amino acids: CASSHIGGRLYEQYF. CDR3 bases: TGTGCCAGTAGTCATATCGGGGGGCGATTGTACGAGCAGTACTTC.

The chain carries TRBV5-4 and TRBJ1-1; TRBD1 aligns across 7 bases. CDR3 length: 13 amino acids. Germline values: CDR1 SGHNT, CDR2 YYREEE (reference sequence). V shed 4 bases and J 4 bases; nucleotides not matched to a gene: 4. The CDR3 is CASSRQGGTEAFF. DNA of the CDR3: TGTGCCAGCAGCCGCCAGGGGGGCACTGAAGCTTTCTTT. Supplemented by reference TRBV5-4 and TRBJ1-1, the full variable domain reads ETGVTQSPTHLIKTRGQQVTLRCSSQSGHNTVSWYQQALGQGPQFIFQYYREEENGRGNFPPRFSGLQFPNYSSELNVNALELDDSALYLCASSRQGGTEAFFGQGTRLTVV.

This clone was detected a few times. J is TRBJ1-1 and V is TRBV5-6, with D hard to call. The CDR3 extends over 13 amino acids. Germline values: CDR1 SGHDT, CDR2 YYEEEE. V was pared by 0 bases and J by 3 bases, with 6 bases between. The DNA of the CDR3 is TGTGCCAGCAGCTTGGGGGGTGACACTGAAGCTTTCTTT. Its protein is CASSLGGDTEAFF.

CDR3 nucleotides: TGTGCCAGCAGCAGACTAGTACACGAGCAGTACGTC. Protein: CASSRLVHEQYV. The J gene is TRBJ2-7, the V gene TRBV6-1, with D possibly matching TRBD2 (6 bases). There are 12 residues in the CDR3. The V end was cut by 6 bases, the J end by 5 bases, with 11 bases between. CDR1 and CDR2 from the germline V gene are MNHNS and SASEGT.

The chain combines TRBV30 with TRBJ2-2; tentative D call: TRBD2 (5 bases). Germline-derived CDR1 and CDR2 are GTSNPN and SVGIG (reference sequence). Trimming stripped 2 bases from V and 8 bases from J, with 9 bases between. The CDR3 contains 12 residues. CDR3 in amino acids: CAWSLGSGELFF. The CDR3 DNA follows: TGTGCCTGGAGTTTGGGGAGTGGGGAGCTGTTTTTT.

V gene TRBV27 combines with J gene TRBJ2-3, with 11 positions matching TRBD2. CDR1 MNHEY and CDR2 SMNVEV come from the germline V gene (reference sequence). J gave up 3 bases and V 8 bases, and 7 bases lay outside the gene matches. The CDR3 loop spans 15 amino acids. CDR3: CASGRLAGGTDTQYF. CDR3 nucleotide sequence: TGTGCCAGCGGCCGGCTAGCGGGAGGAACAGATACGCAGTATTTT.